This TCR beta chain was captured in a study of cytomegalovirus exposure and HLA in healthy donors. Study outcomes and limitations: In an earlier analysis, about 87% or about 30%: the productive usage of most TCR beta V segments. The authors excluded some V segments, including TRBV6-2 and TRBV6-3, as indistinguishable. As confirmed in vitro, three CMV-associated chains were specific for CMV antigens.

PCR amplification relied on 60 Vbeta primers (plus 13 Jbeta primers). Generated by immunoSEQ multiplex PCR, the TCRdb table keeps only in-frame clones and is missing some. The repertoire holds about 140,000 clones, with roughly three fifths as singletons. As for this clone: Antigen: not known.

Germline V gives CDR1 ENHRY, CDR2 SYGVKD. Trimming removed 3 bases from V and 0 bases from J, with 8 bases in between. This CDR3 comprises 14 residues. The rearrangement uses TRBV10-3 and TRBJ1-2; D is unclear. Source material: PBMCs. The TCR was taken from a woman in her sixties in good health and CMV-seronegative. CDR3 sequence reads: CAISDQAANYGYTF. The CDR3 region has the DNA TGTGCCATCAGTGACCAGGCTGCTAACTATGGCTACACCTTC.